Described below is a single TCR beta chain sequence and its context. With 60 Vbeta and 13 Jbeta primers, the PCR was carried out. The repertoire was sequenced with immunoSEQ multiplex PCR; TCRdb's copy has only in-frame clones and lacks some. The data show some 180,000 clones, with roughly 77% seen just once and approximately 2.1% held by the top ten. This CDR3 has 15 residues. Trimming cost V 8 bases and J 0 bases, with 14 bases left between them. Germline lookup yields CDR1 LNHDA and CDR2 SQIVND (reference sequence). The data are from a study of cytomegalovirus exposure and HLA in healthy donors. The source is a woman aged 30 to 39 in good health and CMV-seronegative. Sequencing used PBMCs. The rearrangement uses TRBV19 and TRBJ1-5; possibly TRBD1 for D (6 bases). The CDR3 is CASSRGGISNQPQHF. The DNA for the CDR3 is TGTGCCAGTTCTAGGGGGGGTATTAGCAATCAGCCCCAGCATTTT.